Listed below are T cell receptor beta chains from one sample, sequenced in a study of radiation and T cells in renal cell carcinoma. Sequencing was performed with immunoSEQ multiplex PCR; in TCRdb, only in-frame clones are kept and a portion is missing. Of over 30,000 clones in the sample, roughly 80% were seen once. The sample in question was blood, obtained from a patient whose treatment included radiotherapy and nephrectomy. These receptors were taken from a man aged 55 to 69 with renal cell carcinoma. The CDR3 runs from the conserved cysteine through the conserved F or W. Fields, in order: V gene, J gene, clone size, D gene, CDR3 DNA, CDR3 protein. D genes are given only for firm matches. For some rows the clone size is stated as once, few or many, or as a class when expanded; others skip it.

>TRBV9|TRBJ2-3|.|TRBD2
TGTGCCAGCAGCGTAGTGGGGACTAGCAGACTCACAGATACGCAGTATTTT
CASSVVGTSRLTDTQYF
>TRBV5-1|TRBJ2-5|once|.
TGCGCCAGCAGGGGTCAAGAGACCCAGTACTTC
CASRGQETQYF
>TRBV13|TRBJ2-7|.|.
TGTGCCAGCAGCTCCCAATCCTACGAGCAGTACTTC
CASSSQSYEQYF
>TRBV11-3|TRBJ1-3|.|.
TGTGCCAGCAGCTTGGAGGCTGGAAACACCATATATTTT
CASSLEAGNTIYF
>TRBV7-2|TRBJ2-3|.|.
TGTGCCAGCAGCTTAAGGGGGACTAAGTACACAGATACGCAGTATTTT
CASSLRGTKYTDTQYF
>TRBV18|TRBJ1-1|.|.
TGTGCCAGCTCCCCGTCGGGCACTGAAGCTTTCTTT
CASSPSGTEAFF
>TRBV5-5|TRBJ1-3|.|.
TGTGCCAGCAGCTTAGGACAGATCTCTGGAAACACCATATATTTT
CASSLGQISGNTIYF
>TRBV19|TRBJ1-2|.|TRBD1
TGTGCCAGTACCCTTGGACAGGGGTATGGCTACACCTTC
CASTLGQGYGYTF
>TRBV4-1|TRBJ2-7|.|.
TGCGCCAGCAGCTTCCGGGACCCGCCCTACGAGCAGTACTTC
CASSFRDPPYEQYF
>TRBV5-6|TRBJ2-1|.|.
TGTGCCAGCAGCAGGGCAGGGGTCTCTGAGCAGTTCTTC
CASSRAGVSEQFF
>TRBV7-2|TRBJ2-3|.|.
TGTGCCAGCAGCTTAGTGGAGTTACCGCTCACAGATACGCAGTATTTT
CASSLVELPLTDTQYF
>TRBV9|TRBJ2-1|.|TRBD2
TGTGCCAGCAGCCTGAGCGGGAGCTCCTACAATGAGCAGTTCTTC
CASSLSGSSYNEQFF
>TRBV11-3|TRBJ2-6|.|TRBD1
TGTGCCAGCAGCTTTGGGACAGGGGGCCCTGGGGCCAACGTCCTGACTTTC
CASSFGTGGPGANVLTF
>TRBV27|TRBJ2-7|.|.
TGTGCCAGCAGTTTGGGGATTGGGGGTAGGAGCGAGCAGTACTTC
CASSLGIGGRSEQYF
>TRBV10-3|TRBJ2-7|.|.
TGTGCCATCAGTGATATAGGCGAGGGGGGCGAGCAGTACTTC
CAISDIGEGGEQYF
>TRBV7-2|TRBJ2-5|.|.
TGTGCCAGCAGCCTATACGGGACACAAGAGACCCAGTACTTC
CASSLYGTQETQYF
>TRBV4-1|TRBJ1-1|few|.
TGCGCCAGCAGCCCCCTCCTGGGGTACACTGAAGCTTTCTTT
CASSPLLGYTEAFF
>TRBV4-3|TRBJ2-7|.|TRBD2
TGCGCCAGCAGCCGGGAGAGGGGCAGCGGGAGGGCCCTCGGCTACGAGCAGTACTTC
CASSRERGSGRALGYEQYF
>TRBV7-2|TRBJ2-5|.|.
TGTGCCAGCAGCCTAAACAGGGCGGCGCACGGGACCCAGTACTTC
CASSLNRAAHGTQYF
>TRBV6-1|TRBJ1-3|once|TRBD1
TGTGCCAGCAGTGAGGGACAGGGGGCGGCTGGAAACACCATATATTTT
CASSEGQGAAGNTIYF
>TRBV5-6|TRBJ2-1|once|.
TGTGCCAGCAGCTACTCGTTGGCCTACAATGAGCAGTTCTTC
CASSYSLAYNEQFF
>TRBV10-3|TRBJ2-1|once|.
TGTGCCATTAACACCGAGTGGGGATACAATGAGCAGTTCTTC
CAINTEWGYNEQFF
>TRBV5-1|TRBJ2-2|once|.
TGCGCCAGCAGTCAGACAGGCCCCGGGGAGCTGTTTTTT
CASSQTGPGELFF
>TRBV5-1|TRBJ2-5|.|.
TGCGCCAGCAGTCTAAAGACGGGTCAAGAGACCCAGTACTTC
CASSLKTGQETQYF
>TRBV19|TRBJ1-4|.|.
TGTGCCAGTAGTACCCGGACAGTAACTAATGAAAAACTGTTTTTT
CASSTRTVTNEKLFF
>TRBV5-1|TRBJ2-1|.|.
TGCGCCAGCAGCTTTCCCCGCGACGGCAGCTCCTACAATGAGCAGTTCTTC
CASSFPRDGSSYNEQFF
>TRBV2|TRBJ1-4|.|.
TGTGCCAGCACGGAGGGGTGGAACCCCACTAATGAAAAACTGTTTTTT
CASTEGWNPTNEKLFF
>TRBV4-3|TRBJ1-1|.|.
TGCGCCAGCAGCCAAGACTACCTTTCGGCCAGGGCTACTGAAGCTTTCTTT
CASSQDYLSARATEAFF
>TRBV9|TRBJ2-1|.|TRBD2
TGTGCCAGCAGCGGTGTGTTTGGAGCGGGAGGGAATGAGCAGTTCTTC
CASSGVFGAGGNEQFF
>TRBV5-1|TRBJ2-3|.|TRBD1
TGCGCCAGCAGCTACGGACAGGTCACAGATACGCAGTATTTT
CASSYGQVTDTQYF
>TRBV7-9|TRBJ1-2|.|.
TGTGCCAGCAGCTCGCAAGGGGTGTTCGGGTATGGCTACACCTTC
CASSSQGVFGYGYTF
>TRBV7-6|TRBJ2-3|.|TRBD2
TGTGCCAGCAGTCGGGGAGGGGGCACAGATACGCAGTATTTT
CASSRGGGTDTQYF
>TRBV6-5|TRBJ2-1|.|TRBD2
TGTGCCAGCAGTTACGTGGGAGGGGCGGCCAATGAGCAGTTCTTC
CASSYVGGAANEQFF
>TRBV5-4|TRBJ1-4|.|.
TGTGCCAGCAGCTCGAGGGTGGAAAATGAAAAACTGTTTTTT
CASSSRVENEKLFF
>TRBV19|TRBJ1-2|once|.
TGTGCCAGTAGCCCGAACTCGGGTAACTATGGCTACACCTTC
CASSPNSGNYGYTF
>TRBV10-3|TRBJ1-2|.|TRBD1
TGTGCCATCAGTGACCGTCGACAGGGGGACTACTATGGCTACACCTTC
CAISDRRQGDYYGYTF
>TRBV6-6|TRBJ2-5|.|TRBD1
TGTGCCGGCGGTACAGGGGCCCAAGAGACCCAGTACTTC
CAGGTGAQETQYF
>TRBV7-9|TRBJ1-1|.|.
TGTGCCAGCAGCTTAGTCTTTGAGAACACTGAAGCTTTCTTT
CASSLVFENTEAFF
>TRBV7-3|TRBJ2-2|.|.
TGTGCCAGCAGCTTATCCGGGACATGGGACACCGGGGAGCTGTTTTTT
CASSLSGTWDTGELFF
>TRBV7-2|TRBJ1-1|.|.
TGTGCCAGCAGCGGTCCAAACCGGGTCAGCGAAGCTTTCTTT
CASSGPNRVSEAFF
>TRBV19|TRBJ2-3|.|TRBD1
TGTGCCAGTAGTCCCATCACAGGGGCCCGGGGAGATACGCAGTATTTT
CASSPITGARGDTQYF
>TRBV27|TRBJ1-5|once|.
TGTGCCAGCAGTTTCAGGGGCCGCGGCGGCAATCAGCCCCAGCATTTT
CASSFRGRGGNQPQHF
>TRBV5-5|TRBJ1-5|.|TRBD1
TGTGCCAGCAGGAAGGATGCCGGGACAGCTTATAGCAATCAGCCCCAGCATTTT
CASRKDAGTAYSNQPQHF
>TRBV21-1|TRBJ2-5|.|.
TGTGCCAGCAGCAGCCTGGAAGAGACCCAGTACTTC
CASSSLEETQYF